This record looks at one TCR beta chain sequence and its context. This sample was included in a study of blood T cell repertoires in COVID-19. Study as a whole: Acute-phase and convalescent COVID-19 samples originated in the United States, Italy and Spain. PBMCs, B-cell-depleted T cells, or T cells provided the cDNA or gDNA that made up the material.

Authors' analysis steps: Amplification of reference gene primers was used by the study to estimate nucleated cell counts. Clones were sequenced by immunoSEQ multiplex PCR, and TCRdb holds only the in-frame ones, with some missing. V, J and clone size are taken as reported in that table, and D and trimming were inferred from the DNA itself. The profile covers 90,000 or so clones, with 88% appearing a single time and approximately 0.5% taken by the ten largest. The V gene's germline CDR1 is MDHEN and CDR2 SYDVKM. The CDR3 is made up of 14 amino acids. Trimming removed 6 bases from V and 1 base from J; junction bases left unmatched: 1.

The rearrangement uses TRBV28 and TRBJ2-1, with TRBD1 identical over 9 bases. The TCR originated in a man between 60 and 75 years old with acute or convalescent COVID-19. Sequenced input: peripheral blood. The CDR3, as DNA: TGTGCCAGCAGGACAGGGGGGTCCTACAATGAGCAGTTCTTC. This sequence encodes CASRTGGSYNEQFF.